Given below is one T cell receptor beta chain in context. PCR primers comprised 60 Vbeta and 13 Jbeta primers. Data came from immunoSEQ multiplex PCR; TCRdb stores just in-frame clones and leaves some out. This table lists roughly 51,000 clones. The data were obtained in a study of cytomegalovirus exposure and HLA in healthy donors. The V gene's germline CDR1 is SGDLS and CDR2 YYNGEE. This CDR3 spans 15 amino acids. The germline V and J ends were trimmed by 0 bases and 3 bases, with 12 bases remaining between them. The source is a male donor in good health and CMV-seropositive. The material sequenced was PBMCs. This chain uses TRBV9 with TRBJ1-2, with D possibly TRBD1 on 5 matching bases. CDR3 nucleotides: TGTGCCAGCAGCGTAGAGCAGGGTGGCTACTATGGCTACACCTTC. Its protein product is CASSVEQGGYYGYTF.